Only a few counts were recorded for the clone carrying this T cell receptor (beta chain). Its antigen remains unidentified. TCRdb analysed the reads with MiXCR anew, one entry per CDR3 protein. Altogether around 95,000 distinct CDR3 sequences are present, 29% being singletons, with the ten largest covering about 65%. The data derive from a study of T cell repertoires in cytomegalovirus infection. Study information: Recently identified HLA-C-restricted CMV epitopes were among the peptides used. Matching HLA type and CMV infection were both indicated by public TCR beta signatures.

General study points: HLA-C-restricted CMV clonotypes gave the most frequent clonotype in two of eight donors. Individuals carrying CMV plus the relevant HLA were identified by cumulative frequency of public TCR beta families.

There are 15 residues in the CDR3. Germline CDR1 and CDR2: MDHEN and SYDVKM. Germline trimming cut 3 bases from V and 6 bases from J; bases unmatched to any gene: 6. The chain carries TRBV28 and TRBJ2-1; 9 bases are shared with TRBD1. The sequence was collected from a human donor in good health (CMV status not recorded). Some clones in this sample may be carry-over from other donors' samples. The specimen comprised CD8+ T cells from cultured PBMCs, sampled from culture after CMV antigen stimulation. The CDR3 region is CASSLGQGFSNEQFF. CDR3 in DNA: TGTGCCAGCAGTTTGGGACAGGGTTTTTCCAATGAGCAGTTCTTC.